This T cell receptor (beta chain) originates from a study of human T cells and chemical hapten exposure. Regarding the study as a whole: There was no change with DPC sensitization in TCRs above 1 in 1000 frequency.

TCRdb called the RACE reads again in MiXCR, with one record for every CDR3 protein. The sample carries roughly 110,000 distinct CDR3 sequences, approximately 12% recorded once. Per germline, CDR1 SQVTM and CDR2 ANQGSEA. V lost 2 bases and J 1 base, leaving 11 bases between the germline ends. The CDR3 sequence is 14 residues long. Comments on this clonotype: Its antigen is still unknown.

Indicated time point: pre-sensitization, week 0. The treatment denotes: therapeutic diphenylcyclopropenone sensitization with weekly scalp DPC. The study enrolled 18 to 70-year-old alopecia patients suitable for DPC. V gene TRBV29-1 combines with J gene TRBJ1-1; no firm D call. The sequencing used whole blood, collected in connection with sensitization to the hapten diphenylcyclopropenone (DPC). The clonotype was recovered from a woman between 45 and 65 years old with alopecia areata. Some clones in this sample may be carry-over from other donors' samples. CDR3 DNA: TGCAGCGTTGAATCGGTTTCCGGGAACACTGAAGCTTTCTTT. As protein: CSVESVSGNTEAFF.